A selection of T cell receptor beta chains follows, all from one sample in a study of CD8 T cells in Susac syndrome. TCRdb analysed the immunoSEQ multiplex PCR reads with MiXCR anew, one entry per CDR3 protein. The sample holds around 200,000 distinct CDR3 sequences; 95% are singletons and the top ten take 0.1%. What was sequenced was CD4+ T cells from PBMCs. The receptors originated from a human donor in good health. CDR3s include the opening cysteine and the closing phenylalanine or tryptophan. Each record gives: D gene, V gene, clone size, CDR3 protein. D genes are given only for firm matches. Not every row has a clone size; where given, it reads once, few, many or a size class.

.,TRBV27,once,CASSLFGSNQPQHF
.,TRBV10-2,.,CASMRGKTEAFF
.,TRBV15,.,CATSRDRPSMAFEQYF
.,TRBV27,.,CASSTGRGGYEQYF
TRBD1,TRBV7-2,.,CASSLRQGIIRFF
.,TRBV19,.,CASSRGRYFRGEQFF
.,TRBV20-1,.,CSAAENTEAFF
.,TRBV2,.,CASRTGQTGNTIYF
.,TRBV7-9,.,CASSRTDVPYEQYF
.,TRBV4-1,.,CASSQDPGEDTGNTIYF
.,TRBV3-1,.,CAAAGSGYYNEQFF
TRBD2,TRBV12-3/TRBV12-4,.,CASSPPGLGPHTLFTDTQYF
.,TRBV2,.,CASRLFDRSATDTQYF
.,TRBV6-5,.,CASGGNNEQFF
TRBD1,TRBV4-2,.,CASSNWDSGTQYF
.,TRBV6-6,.,CASSYSWEQYF
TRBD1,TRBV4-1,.,CASSRGQGAYGYTF
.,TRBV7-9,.,CASSLGGAESPLHF
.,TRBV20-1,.,CSASRARGLQETQYF
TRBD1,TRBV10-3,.,CAISESLDRAGYTF
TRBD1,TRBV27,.,CASSFRDSEAFF
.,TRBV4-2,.,CASSQQGDTQYF
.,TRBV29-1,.,CSVDVGSYTF
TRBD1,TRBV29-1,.,CSVLLTGDEGYGYTF
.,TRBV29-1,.,CSVEDYPGGAGGYTF
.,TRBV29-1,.,CSVDGSRGSYNEQFF
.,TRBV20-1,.,CSALKGDIQYF
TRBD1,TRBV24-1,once,CATSQGGGRTEAFF
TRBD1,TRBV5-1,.,CASSIRGTNTEAFF